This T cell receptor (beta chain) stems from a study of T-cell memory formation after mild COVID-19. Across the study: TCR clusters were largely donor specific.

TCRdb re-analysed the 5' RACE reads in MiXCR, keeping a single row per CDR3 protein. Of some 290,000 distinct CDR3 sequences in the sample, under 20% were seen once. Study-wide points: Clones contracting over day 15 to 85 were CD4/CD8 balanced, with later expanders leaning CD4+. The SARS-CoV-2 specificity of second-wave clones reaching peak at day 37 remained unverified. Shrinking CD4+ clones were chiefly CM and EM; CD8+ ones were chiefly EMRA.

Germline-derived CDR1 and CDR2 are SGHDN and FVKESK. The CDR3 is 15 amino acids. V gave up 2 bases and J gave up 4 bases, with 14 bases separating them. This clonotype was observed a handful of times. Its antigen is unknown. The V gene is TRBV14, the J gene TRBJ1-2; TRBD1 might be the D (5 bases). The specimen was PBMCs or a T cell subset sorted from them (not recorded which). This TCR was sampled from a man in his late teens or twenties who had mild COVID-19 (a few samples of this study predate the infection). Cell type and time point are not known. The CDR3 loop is CASSQTSTDSYGYTF. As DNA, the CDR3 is TGTGCCAGCAGCCAAACGTCGACAGATTCCTATGGCTACACCTTC. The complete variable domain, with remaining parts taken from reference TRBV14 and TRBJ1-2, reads EAGVTQFPSHSVIEKGQTVTLRCDPISGHDNLYWYRRVMGKEIKFLLHFVKESKQDESGMPNNRFLAERTGGTYSTLKVQPAELEDSGVYFCASSQTSTDSYGYTFGSGTRLTVV.